Presented here are 18 T cell receptor beta chains from one specimen sequenced in a study of blood T cell repertoires in COVID-19. Some clones are missing from TCRdb's copy, which holds only in-frame ones; the method was immunoSEQ multiplex PCR. The sample holds 300,000 to 400,000 clones; over 85% are singletons and the top ten take around 2.5%. Sequenced material: PBMCs or T cells enriched from blood (not recorded which). The receptors shown here come from a man in his 60s who had recovered from COVID-19.

This chain links TRBV6-5 with TRBJ1-6, with TRBD1 identical over 8 bases. J lost 9 bases, V lost 6 bases, and 7 bases had no gene match. CDR3 size: 14 residues. Germline V gene data show CDR1 as MNHEY and CDR2 as SVGAGI. CDR3 protein: CASRQGTGLSPLHF. The CDR3 DNA reads TGTGCCAGCAGGCAGGGGACAGGCCTTTCACCCCTCCACTTT.

The chain links TRBV3-1 (or the pseudogene TRBV3-2) to TRBJ1-2, with a possible D match to TRBD1 (5 bases). The CDR3 is 14 residues long. V lost 1 base and J 7 bases, leaving 13 bases between the germline ends. The germline V gene encodes CDR1 LGHDT and CDR2 YNNKEL (reference sequence). The CDR3 spells CASSQGTGEGGYTF. Written as DNA, the CDR3 is TGTGCCAGCAGCCAAGGAACGGGGGAGGGTGGCTACACCTTC.

This sequence joins TRBV10-2 and TRBJ2-7; 11 bases are shared with TRBD2. CDR1 and CDR2 (germline): WSHSY, SAAADI. V trimming: 3 bases; J trimming: 4 bases; junction bases outside the gene matches: 5. The CDR3 loop spans 15 amino acids. Here the CDR3 DNA reads TGCGCCAGCAGTGACCTAGCGGGAGGTCTTTACGAGCAGTACTTC. Translating it yields CASSDLAGGLYEQYF.

The chain is built from TRBV5-5 and TRBJ1-5; D is ambiguous. Trimming removed 4 bases at V and 7 bases at J, with 15 bases between. This CDR3 contains 14 residues. CDR1 and CDR2 (germline): SGHKS, YYEKEE (reference sequence). This CDR3 is CASSLVATGQPQHF. For the CDR3, the DNA is TGTGCCAGCAGCCTTGTGGCCACGGGACAGCCCCAGCATTTT. Combining the CDR3 with reference TRBV5-5 and TRBJ1-5 gives the whole variable domain DAGVTQSPTHLIKTRGQQVTLRCSPISGHKSVSWYQQVLGQGPQFIFQYYEKEERGRGNFPDRFSARQFPNYSSELNVNALLLGDSALYLCASSLVATGQPQHFGDGTRLSIL.

The genes are TRBV3-1 (or the pseudogene TRBV3-2) and TRBJ2-7; D uncertain. Looked up from germline, CDR1 is LGHDT and CDR2 is YNNKEL (reference sequence). The CDR3 has 12 residues. V gave up 3 bases and J gave up 5 bases, with 8 bases separating them. This CDR3 is CASSQRGHEQYF. The CDR3, as DNA: TGTGCCAGCAGCCAGAGAGGCCACGAGCAGTACTTC.

V is TRBV11-1 and J is TRBJ2-7; D gene uncertain. This CDR3 comprises 15 residues. V was pared by 4 bases and J by 4 bases, with 17 bases between. The germline V gene has CDR1 SGHAT and CDR2 FQDESV (reference sequence). The CDR3 coding sequence is TGTGCCAGCAGCTCTGCCTCGACTTTGACTTACGAGCAGTACTTC. This gives the protein CASSSASTLTYEQYF.

This chain links TRBV11-2 with TRBJ2-7; 11 bases line up with TRBD2. The CDR3 is made up of 15 amino acids. Germline CDR1 SGHAT, CDR2 FQNNGV. The V and J ends lost 3 bases and 4 bases, in that order; junction bases with no gene match: 5. DNA for the CDR3: TGTGCCAGCAGCTTTACTAGCGGGGGACATTACGAGCAGTACTTC. The encoded protein is CASSFTSGGHYEQYF.

This chain connects TRBV7-2 to TRBJ2-7, with 11 bases fitting TRBD1. The germline V gene encodes CDR1 SGHTA and CDR2 FQGNSA. CDR3 length: 15 amino acids. Trimming took 7 bases from V and 0 from J; bases not matched to a gene: 5. The CDR3, as DNA: TGTGCCAGCACCGTAGGGACAGGGGGCTCCTACGAGCAGTACTTC. This codes for CASTVGTGGSYEQYF.

The chain links TRBV3-1 (or the pseudogene TRBV3-2) to TRBJ1-3; D remains ambiguous. The V gene's germline CDR1 is LGHDT and CDR2 YNNKEL (reference sequence). V lost 1 base and J 0 bases, leaving 10 bases between the germline ends. This CDR3 comprises 16 residues. The CDR3 DNA reads as TGTGCCAGCAGCCAAGTTCGGAGAATCTCTGGAAACACCATATATTTT. As protein: CASSQVRRISGNTIYF.

The V gene is TRBV5-6, the J gene TRBJ1-2, with 8 positions matching TRBD1. With 0 bases clipped from V and 7 bases from J, the junction kept 8 bases outside the gene matches. The CDR3 runs to 15 residues. CDR1 is SGHDT, CDR2 YYEEEE, per germline. The DNA for the CDR3 is TGTGCCAGCAGCTTGGTGGGACAGGAGTCGGTTGGCTACACCTTC. It is translated as CASSLVGQESVGYTF.

The chain combines TRBV12-5 with TRBJ1-1; 9 bases agree with TRBD1. Germline CDR1 LGHNT, CDR2 FRNRAP. V dropped 0 bases and J dropped 3; count of bases not matched to a gene: 8. This CDR3 has 17 residues. The CDR3: CASGLVLGQGKHTEAFF. As DNA, the CDR3 is TGTGCTAGTGGTTTGGTACTAGGACAGGGGAAGCACACTGAAGCTTTCTTT.

The table lists this clone with a few counts. J is TRBJ2-7 and V is TRBV7-6, with a possible D match to TRBD1 (6 bases). V was trimmed by 4 bases and J by 7 bases, leaving 14 bases between them. Per germline, CDR1 SGHVS and CDR2 FNYEAQ. The CDR3 length is 13 residues. The CDR3 loop is CASSYMTGEEQYF. CDR3 nucleotides: TGTGCCAGCAGCTACATGACAGGCGAGGAGCAGTACTTC.

This clone was detected only once. CDR3: CASSVAGLRNQPQHF. The CDR3 DNA follows: TGTGCCAGCAGCGTAGCAGGGTTGCGCAATCAGCCCCAGCATTTT. The rearrangement joins TRBV9 to TRBJ1-5, with D perhaps matching TRBD1 (5 bases). V gave up 0 bases and J gave up 2 bases, with 9 bases separating them. Per the germline V gene, CDR1 is SGDLS and CDR2 is YYNGEE. This CDR3 has 15 residues. Combining the CDR3 with reference TRBV9 and TRBJ1-5 gives the whole variable domain DSGVTQTPKHLITATGQRVTLRCSPRSGDLSVYWYQQSLDQGLQFLIQYYNGEERAKGNILERFSAQQFPDLHSELNLSSLELGDSALYFCASSVAGLRNQPQHFGDGTRLSIL.

V usage is TRBV7-6 and J usage is TRBJ1-2, with D possibly being TRBD1 (6 bases). The V end lost 7 bases, the J end lost 8 bases, and 17 bases lay between the germline ends. Per the germline V gene, CDR1 is SGHVS and CDR2 is FNYEAQ. This CDR3 contains 13 residues. In DNA form, the CDR3 reads TGTGCCAGCAAAGAAGCAGGGGCGTGGGGCTACACCTTC. Protein product: CASKEAGAWGYTF.

The gene calls are TRBV9 and TRBJ1-6; tentative D call: TRBD1 (6 bases). V was shortened by 4 bases and J by 8 bases, with 10 bases between the two germline ends. CDR3 length: 13 residues. CDR1 and CDR2 (germline): SGDLS, YYNGEE. The CDR3 loop is CASSPRTDSPLHF. CDR3 nucleotides: TGTGCCAGCAGCCCCCGGACAGATTCACCCCTCCACTTT.

The chain is built from TRBV2 and TRBJ1-1; 9 positions match TRBD1. V shed 8 bases, J shed 1 base, and the junction held 2 bases outside the gene matches. This CDR3 has 13 residues. Germline V gene sequence: CDR1 SNHLY, CDR2 FYNNEI. CDR3 residues: CASRDRENTEAFF. The CDR3, as DNA: TGTGCCAGCCGGGACAGGGAGAACACTGAAGCTTTCTTT. Complete variable domain (other parts from reference TRBV2 and TRBJ1-1): EPEVTQTPSHQVTQMGQEVILRCVPISNHLYFYWYRQILGQKVEFLVSFYNNEISEKSEIFDDQFSVERPDGSNFTLKIRSTKLEDSAMYFCASRDRENTEAFFGQGTRLTVV.

This rearrangement joins TRBV11-2 to TRBJ1-2; 7 positions match TRBD1. The CDR3 extends over 15 amino acids. The ends lost 1 base at V and 4 bases at J; junction bases unmatched: 6. Germline CDR1 reads SGHAT; CDR2 reads FQNNGV. The CDR3 bases are TGTGCCAGCAGCTTAGGAGGGGGCGCCGGCTATGGCTACACCTTC. It is translated as CASSLGGGAGYGYTF.

The genes are TRBV23-1 and TRBJ2-2; 12 bases align to TRBD2. TRBV23-1 is recorded as an ORF, its role being uncertain. CDR3 length equals 18 residues. With V trimmed by 2 bases and J by 2 bases, 6 bases remained unmatched. CDR3 residues: CASSQRTSGNSNTGELFF. The CDR3 DNA is TGCGCCAGCAGTCAAAGGACTAGCGGGAATTCAAACACCGGGGAGCTGTTTTTT.